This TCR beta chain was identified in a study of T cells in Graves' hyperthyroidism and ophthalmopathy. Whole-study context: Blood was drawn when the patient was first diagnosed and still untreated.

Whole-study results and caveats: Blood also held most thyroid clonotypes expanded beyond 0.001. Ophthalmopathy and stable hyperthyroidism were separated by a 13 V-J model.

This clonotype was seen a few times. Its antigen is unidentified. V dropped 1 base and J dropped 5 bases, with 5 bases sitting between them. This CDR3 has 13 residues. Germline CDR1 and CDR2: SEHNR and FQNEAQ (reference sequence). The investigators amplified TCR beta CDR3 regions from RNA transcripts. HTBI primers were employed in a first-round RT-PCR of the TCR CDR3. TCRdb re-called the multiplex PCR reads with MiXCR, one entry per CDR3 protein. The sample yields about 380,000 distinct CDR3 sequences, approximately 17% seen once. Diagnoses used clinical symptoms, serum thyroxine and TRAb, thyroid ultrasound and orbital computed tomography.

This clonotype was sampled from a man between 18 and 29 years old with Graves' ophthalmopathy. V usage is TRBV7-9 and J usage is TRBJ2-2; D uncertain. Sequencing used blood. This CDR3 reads CASSLVATGELFF. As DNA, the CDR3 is TGTGCCAGCAGCTTAGTCGCGACCGGGGAGCTGTTTTTT.